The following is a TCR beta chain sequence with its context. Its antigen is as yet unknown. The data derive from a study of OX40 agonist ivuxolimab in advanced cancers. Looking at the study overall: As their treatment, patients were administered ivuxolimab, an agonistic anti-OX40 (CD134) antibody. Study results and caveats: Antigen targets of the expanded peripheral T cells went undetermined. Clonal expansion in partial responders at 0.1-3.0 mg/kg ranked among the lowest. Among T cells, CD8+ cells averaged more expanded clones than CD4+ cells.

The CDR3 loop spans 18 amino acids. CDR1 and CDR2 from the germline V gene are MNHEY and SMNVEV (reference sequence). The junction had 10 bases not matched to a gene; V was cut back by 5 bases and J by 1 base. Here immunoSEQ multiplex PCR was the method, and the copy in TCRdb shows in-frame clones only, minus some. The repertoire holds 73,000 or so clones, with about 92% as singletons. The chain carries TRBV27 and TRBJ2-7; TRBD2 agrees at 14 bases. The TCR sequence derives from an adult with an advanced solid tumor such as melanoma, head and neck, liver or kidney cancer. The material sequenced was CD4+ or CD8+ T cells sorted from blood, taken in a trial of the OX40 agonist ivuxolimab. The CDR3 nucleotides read TGTGCCAGCAGTATTTCGACTAGCGGGGGGGTGTGGTCCTACGAGCAGTACTTC. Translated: CASSISTSGGVWSYEQYF.